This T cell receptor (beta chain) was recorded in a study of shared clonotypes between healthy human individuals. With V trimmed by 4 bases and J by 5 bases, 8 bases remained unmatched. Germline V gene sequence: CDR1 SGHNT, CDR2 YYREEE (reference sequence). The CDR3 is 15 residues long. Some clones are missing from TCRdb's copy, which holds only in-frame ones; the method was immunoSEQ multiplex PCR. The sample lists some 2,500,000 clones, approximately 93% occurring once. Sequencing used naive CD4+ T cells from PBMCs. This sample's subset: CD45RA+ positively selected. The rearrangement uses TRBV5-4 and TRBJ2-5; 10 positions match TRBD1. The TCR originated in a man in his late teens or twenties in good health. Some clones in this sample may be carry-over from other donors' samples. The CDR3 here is CASSQGGQGGETQYF. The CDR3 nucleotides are TGTGCCAGCAGCCAAGGTGGACAGGGGGGCGAGACCCAGTACTTC.